This entry lists 25 T cell receptor beta chains sequenced from one sample in a study of blood T cell repertoires in COVID-19 (TCRdb year 2020). Library preparation employed the immunoSEQ multiplex PCR assay. TCRdb limited this immuneACCESS table to in-frame rearrangements with V and J called. A share of clones is missing; checked studies link under half to unresolved V genes, and the rest is unexplained. The sample contains under 300,000 clones, around 87% of them found a single time. Of the sample, under 9% falls within the top ten clones. Source material: peripheral blood. The receptors originated from a woman in her 70s with active or convalescent COVID-19.

The chain recombines TRBV19 with TRBJ2-7, with D tentatively TRBD2 (5 bases). CDR1 and CDR2 (germline): LNHDA, SQIVND (reference sequence). Trimming stripped 2 bases from V and 1 base from J, with 9 bases between. CDR3 length: 14 residues. The CDR3 nucleotides read TGTGCCAGTAGTATAAGCCCGGGGTCCTACGAGCAGTACTTC. This translates into CASSISPGSYEQYF.

The chain carries TRBV29-1 and TRBJ2-1; D call uncertain. V was cut by 4 bases and J by 4 bases, with 8 bases left in between. The CDR3 extends over 12 amino acids. Per germline, CDR1 SQVTM and CDR2 ANQGSEA. In DNA, the CDR3 is TGCAGCGTTGGGTACGGTTACAATGAGCAGTTCTTC. Translating it yields CSVGYGYNEQFF.

The chain recombines TRBV5-6 with TRBJ1-3; D not resolved. The germline gives CDR1 SGHDT, CDR2 YYEEEE. Between the trimmed V and J ends, which lost 1 base and 7 bases, there was a span of 6 bases. This CDR3 comprises 12 residues. The CDR3 region has the DNA TGTGCCAGCAGCTTGTATCGGAACACCATATATTTT. It yields the protein CASSLYRNTIYF.

This chain connects TRBV7-6 to TRBJ2-7; a weak D match, TRBD1 (7 bases). Per the germline V gene, CDR1 is SGHVS and CDR2 is FNYEAQ. There are 16 residues in the CDR3. The germline V and J ends were trimmed by 2 bases and 0 bases, with 14 bases remaining between them. The CDR3 loop reads CASSLTGDSFSYEQYF. The CDR3 DNA reads TGTGCCAGCAGCTTAACGGGGGACAGCTTCTCCTACGAGCAGTACTTC.

This clone was seen only once. The CDR3 nucleotides are TGTGCCAGCAGTCCCTGGGACTCCCTGACGGATACGCAGTATTTT. It is translated as CASSPWDSLTDTQYF. The J gene is TRBJ2-3, the V gene TRBV27; the D gene is possibly TRBD2 (6 bases). The V gene lost 5 bases and the J gene lost 6 bases, with 18 bases spanning the gap. CDR1 is MNHEY, CDR2 SMNVEV, per germline (reference sequence). The CDR3 sequence is 15 residues long.

This chain joins TRBV6-6 and TRBJ1-6; 12 bases fit TRBD1. V shed 5 bases, J shed 7 bases, and the junction held 12 bases outside the gene matches. Germline V CDR1 and CDR2: MNHNY, SVGAGI (reference sequence). CDR3 size: 18 residues. The CDR3 DNA reads TGTGCCAGCAGTCCAAATTACCGGGACAGGGGGCTAAATTCACCCCTCCACTTT. Residues: CASSPNYRDRGLNSPLHF.

The chain recombines TRBV6-6 with TRBJ2-1; weak D call: TRBD2 (5 bases). Between the trimmed V and J ends, which lost 2 bases and 9 bases, there was a span of 8 bases. Germline CDR1 MNHNY, CDR2 SVGAGI (reference sequence). CDR3 size: 12 residues. CDR3 DNA sequence: TGTGCCAGCAGTTACCTACGGGGTGAGCAGTTCTTC. Amino acid sequence: CASSYLRGEQFF.

The chain employs TRBV19 and TRBJ1-1, with TRBD1 identical over 8 bases. The V gene end was trimmed by 6 bases and the J gene end by 6 bases; junction bases not matched to a gene: 6. Germline-derived CDR1 and CDR2 are LNHDA and SQIVND (reference sequence). This CDR3 has 13 amino acids. The CDR3 loop reads CASSEQGDAEAFF. The CDR3 region has the DNA TGTGCCAGTAGCGAACAGGGGGACGCTGAAGCTTTCTTT.

The CDR3 loop reads CASRSGSYNEQFF. In nucleotides, the CDR3 is TGCGCCAGCAGGAGCGGCTCCTACAATGAGCAGTTCTTC. The chain carries TRBV5-1 and TRBJ2-1, with D possibly being TRBD2 (5 bases). The CDR3 extends over 13 amino acids. Germline CDR1 is SGHRS and CDR2 is YFSETQ. The V end was cut by 5 bases, the J end by 0 bases, with 6 bases between. The complete variable domain, with remaining parts taken from reference TRBV5-1 and TRBJ2-1, reads KAGVTQTPRYLIKTRGQQVTLSCSPISGHRSVSWYQQTPGQGLQFLFEYFSETQRNKGNFPGRFSGRQFSNSRSEMNVSTLELGDSALYLCASRSGSYNEQFFGPGTRLTVL.

This chain joins TRBV25-1 and TRBJ2-1; 8 bases are a match to TRBD1. The junction had 11 bases not matched to a gene; V was cut back by 4 bases and J by 6 bases. CDR1 and CDR2 (germline): MGHDK, SYGVNS. The CDR3 is 16 amino acids. The CDR3 DNA follows: TGTGCCAGCAGTGCCCGGACAGGGAAGAGGGGCAATGAGCAGTTCTTC. This translates into CASSARTGKRGNEQFF.

The chain is built from TRBV15 and TRBJ1-2, with D tentatively TRBD1 (5 bases). Trimming took 0 bases from V and 4 from J, leaving 12 bases between them. The CDR3 runs to 15 residues. The germline V gene has CDR1 LNHNV and CDR2 YYDKDF (reference sequence). CDR3 sequence: CATSRDGALLYGYTF. The DNA of the CDR3 is TGTGCCACCAGCAGAGATGGGGCCCTCCTCTATGGCTACACCTTC. Combining the CDR3 with reference TRBV15 and TRBJ1-2 gives the whole variable domain DAMVIQNPRYQVTQFGKPVTLSCSQTLNHNVMYWYQQKSSQAPKLLFHYYDKDFNNEADTPDNFQSRRPNTSFCFLDIRSPGLGDTAMYLCATSRDGALLYGYTFGSGTRLTVV.

This chain joins TRBV19 and TRBJ1-3, with D uncertain. Trimming shortened V by 7 bases and J by 3 bases, and 19 bases separated the two germline ends. The CDR3 length is 16 residues. Germline V gene sequence: CDR1 LNHDA, CDR2 SQIVND (reference sequence). CDR3 nucleotide sequence: TGTGCCAGTACCCCCTCGGAGCAGCTGATTGGAAACACCATATATTTT. This encodes CASTPSEQLIGNTIYF.

CDR3 nucleotide sequence: TGCAGCGCCATGGAGGCGGTCTATGGCTACACCTTC. It encodes CSAMEAVYGYTF. This rearrangement joins TRBV29-1 to TRBJ1-2; D remains ambiguous. The CDR3 length is 12 residues. V lost 7 bases and J 4 bases, leaving 13 bases between the germline ends. The germline V gene encodes CDR1 SQVTM and CDR2 ANQGSEA.

This clone was recorded once. The CDR3 region has the DNA TGTGCCAGCAGTTACCCGCCGAGTTCTACCTACGAGCAGTACTTC. Translating it yields CASSYPPSSTYEQYF. V and J are TRBV6-2 or TRBV6-3 and TRBJ2-7; D is undetermined. Germline CDR1 reads MNHEY; CDR2 reads SVGEGT. The CDR3 runs 15 residues. V was shortened by 2 bases and J by 2 bases, with 13 bases between the two germline ends.

The V gene is TRBV18, the J gene TRBJ2-7; 7 bases agree with TRBD2. After removal of 0 bases from V and 1 base from J, the junction contained 3 bases not matched to a gene. The CDR3 has 15 residues. Germline lookup yields CDR1 KGHSH and CDR2 LQKENI. DNA of the CDR3: TGTGCCAGCTCACCACCGGGGGGGAGATCCTACGAGCAGTACTTC. Protein product: CASSPPGGRSYEQYF.

The V call is TRBV10-3, the J call TRBJ1-2, with 7 bases fitting TRBD1. This CDR3 contains 14 residues. J lost 4 bases, V lost 4 bases, and 6 bases had no gene match. In germline, CDR1 is ENHRY, CDR2 SYGVKD. Written as DNA, the CDR3 is TGTGCCATCAGTGGGAGGGGGCCTGTCTATGGCTACACCTTC. The encoded protein is CAISGRGPVYGYTF.

The chain links TRBV10-3 to TRBJ1-4; unclear D gene. The V and J ends lost 7 bases and 2 bases respectively, with 8 bases between them. Germline CDR1 ENHRY, CDR2 SYGVKD. This CDR3 region has 13 residues. The CDR3 spells CAITRDTNEKLFF. The CDR3 coding sequence is TGTGCCATCACCCGGGATACTAATGAAAAACTGTTTTTT.

V is TRBV7-2 and J is TRBJ1-4; perhaps TRBD1 as D (6 bases). The CDR3 sequence is 13 residues long. The V and J ends lost 5 bases and 11 bases respectively, with 15 bases between them. Per germline, CDR1 SGHTA and CDR2 FQGNSA. The CDR3 reads CASSPRTVGKLFF. As DNA, the CDR3 is TGTGCCAGCAGCCCCCGGACAGTCGGTAAACTGTTTTTT.

The V gene is TRBV10-3, the J gene TRBJ1-4, with a possible D match to TRBD1 (6 bases). In germline, CDR1 is ENHRY, CDR2 SYGVKD. This CDR3 is built from 13 residues. The V gene lost 8 bases and the J gene lost 1 base, with 8 bases spanning the gap. The CDR3: CAIARGTNEKLFF. In DNA form, the CDR3 reads TGTGCCATCGCCAGGGGAACTAATGAAAAACTGTTTTTT.

The rearrangement links TRBV10-3 to TRBJ1-1, with D possibly TRBD1 on 5 matching bases. The CDR3 loop spans 13 amino acids. Germline CDR1 and CDR2: ENHRY and SYGVKD. V gave up 2 bases and J gave up 5 bases, with 9 bases separating them. Written as DNA, the CDR3 is TGTGCCATCAGTGAGAGGGGTCAAACTGAAGCTTTCTTT. This sequence encodes CAISERGQTEAFF.

Written as DNA, the CDR3 is TGTGCCAGCAGCCAGGGGGGTAGCGGGGTCACCGGGGAGCTGTTTTTT. This gives the protein CASSQGGSGVTGELFF. V gene TRBV3-1 (or the pseudogene TRBV3-2) combines with J gene TRBJ2-2, with 8 bases lining up with TRBD2. Trimming removed 3 bases from V and 4 bases from J; junction bases left unmatched: 7. The CDR3 has 16 residues. Germline CDR1 and CDR2: LGHDT and YNNKEL (reference sequence).

This chain's CDR3 is CSVVRGRTGELFF. The CDR3 nucleotides are TGCAGCGTTGTAAGGGGCAGAACCGGGGAGCTGTTTTTT. The chain combines TRBV29-1 with TRBJ2-2; D may be TRBD1 (5 bases). V gave up 4 bases and J gave up 5 bases, with 11 bases separating them. Germline loops: CDR1 SQVTM, CDR2 ANQGSEA. There are 13 residues in the CDR3.

This chain connects TRBV9 to TRBJ2-7; D possibly corresponds to TRBD1 (6 bases). V lost 0 bases, J lost 6 bases, and 13 bases lay in between. The CDR3 is made up of 14 amino acids. Germline loops: CDR1 SGDLS, CDR2 YYNGEE. CDR3 amino acids: CASSVDSRGGEQYF. CDR3 DNA sequence: TGTGCCAGCAGCGTAGATTCTCGAGGGGGCGAGCAGTACTTC.

This clone was observed a single time. The V call is TRBV4-2, the J call TRBJ2-7; 13 bases agree with TRBD2. Germline loops: CDR1 LGHNA, CDR2 YNFKEQ. J gave up 0 bases and V 4 bases, and 18 bases lay outside the gene matches. This CDR3 spans 21 amino acids. The CDR3 loop is CASSLLQTPGLAGTTSYEQYF. CDR3 bases: TGTGCCAGCAGCCTACTACAGACCCCGGGACTAGCGGGGACTACCTCCTACGAGCAGTACTTC.

The chain combines TRBV21-1 with TRBJ1-2; the D segment call TRBD1 is taken from the table without a DNA check. TRBV21-1 is noted as a pseudogene. This CDR3 spans 13 amino acids. CDR3 in amino acids: CASPRTAFYGYTF. CDR3 sequence (DNA): TGTGCCAGCCCCCGGACAGCTTTCTATGGCTACACCTTC.